These 9 T cell receptor beta chains were all obtained from the same sample, sequenced in a study of T-cell memory formation after mild COVID-19. MiXCR, applied by TCRdb to the 5' RACE reads, yields one record per CDR3 protein. This sample carries 400,000 to 450,000 distinct CDR3 sequences, about a sixth of them seen once, and the ten largest clones take about 22%. Sample: PBMCs or a T cell subset sorted from them (not recorded which). These receptors all stem from a man between 18 and 35 years old who had mild COVID-19 (a few samples of this study predate the infection). Cell type and time point are not known.

This clonotype was seen many times. V gene TRBV6-1 combines with J gene TRBJ1-2; no clear D. The V end lost 7 bases, the J end lost 5 bases, and 14 bases lay between the germline ends. CDR3 size: 13 residues. The germline gives CDR1 MNHNS, CDR2 SASEGT. The CDR3 loop is CASTYERAYGYTF. CDR3 DNA: TGTGCCAGCACCTACGAGAGGGCTTATGGCTACACCTTC.

Only a few counts were recorded for this clonotype. The chain couples TRBV4-3 to TRBJ2-3; 15 positions agree with TRBD2. This CDR3 is built from 16 residues. Germline trimming cut 5 bases from V and 3 bases from J; bases unmatched to any gene: 3. Germline assignment: CDR1 LGHNA and CDR2 YSLEER. The CDR3 coding sequence is TGCGCCAGCAGCACCGGGACTAGCGGGGGGACAGATACGCAGTATTTT. Translation: CASSTGTSGGTDTQYF.

This clonotype was found a few times. V and J are TRBV2 and TRBJ2-5; D is perhaps TRBD2 (5 bases). Between the trimmed V and J ends, which lost 7 bases and 5 bases, there was a span of 8 bases. Germline V gives CDR1 SNHLY, CDR2 FYNNEI. This CDR3 is 11 amino acids long. The CDR3 DNA reads as TGTGCCAGCATGGGGAGTGAGACCCAGTACTTC. Amino acid sequence: CASMGSETQYF.

The rearrangement links TRBV6-2 or TRBV6-3 to TRBJ2-7; no definite D call. This CDR3 has 10 amino acids. Germline V gives CDR1 MNHEY, CDR2 SVGEGT. Trimming removed 5 bases at V and 2 bases at J, with 1 base between. The CDR3 DNA reads as TGTGCCAGCAGTCCCTACGAGCAGTACGTC. Residues: CASSPYEQYV.

This clonotype was detected only a few times. V and J are TRBV4-2 and TRBJ2-1, with 9 bases matching TRBD1. Per germline, CDR1 LGHNA and CDR2 YNFKEQ. V shed 4 bases and J 3 bases; nucleotides not matched to a gene: 13. The CDR3 runs 18 residues. The CDR3 DNA is TGTGCCAGCAGCCCGGAGGAGGGACCGGACAGGGGCTACAATGAGCAGTTCTTC. Translating gives CASSPEEGPDRGYNEQFF.

The V gene is TRBV24-1, the J gene TRBJ2-1; D unresolved. This CDR3 is 16 amino acids long. Germline-derived CDR1 and CDR2 are KGHDR and SFDVKD. Trimming left V 9 bases short and J 4 bases short, with 21 bases between. Written as DNA, the CDR3 is TGTGCCACCCTCCGTGCCCCAGATCTTCCGTACAATGAGCAGTTCTTC. It specifies CATLRAPDLPYNEQFF.

This clonotype was detected a few times. The chain combines TRBV5-1 with TRBJ2-3; no definite D call. The V gene's germline CDR1 is SGHRS and CDR2 YFSETQ. Deletions cut 2 bases from V and 2 bases from J, with 12 bases between. The CDR3 has 15 residues. The CDR3 reads CASSLLSTYTDTQYF. DNA for the CDR3: TGCGCCAGCAGCTTATTGTCTACATACACAGATACGCAGTATTTT.

V usage is TRBV16 and J usage is TRBJ1-1; D is uncertain. The germline V gene has CDR1 KGHSY and CDR2 FQNENV. V lost 1 base and J 2 bases, leaving 8 bases between the germline ends. The CDR3 runs 14 residues. The CDR3 nucleotides read TGTGCCAGCAGCCAATTCCACAGCAACACTGAAGCTTTCTTT. Protein product: CASSQFHSNTEAFF.

The rearrangement uses TRBV7-9 and TRBJ1-1, with D uncertain. V was trimmed by 1 base and J by 7 bases, leaving 13 bases between them. The CDR3 sequence is 14 residues long. Looked up from germline, CDR1 is SEHNR and CDR2 is FQNEAQ (reference sequence). CDR3 in amino acids: CASSLEEGIGEAFF. CDR3 nucleotides: TGTGCCAGCAGCTTAGAGGAGGGAATTGGTGAAGCTTTCTTT.